Below, 13 T cell receptor beta chains from the same sample are listed, as sequenced in a study of blood T cell repertoires in COVID-19. Repertoires were generated with immunoSEQ multiplex PCR, while TCRdb's copy carries only in-frame clones and drops some. The sample has 80,000 to 100,000 clones; 81% are singletons. Input material: peripheral blood. Receptor source: a man between 60 and 75 years old with acute or convalescent COVID-19.

The chain couples TRBV19 to TRBJ2-1, with 7 bases lining up with TRBD2. The J segment lost 10 bases and the V segment lost 3 bases, leaving 12 bases of the junction unmatched. The CDR3 runs 15 residues. Germline CDR1 reads LNHDA; CDR2 reads SQIVND (reference sequence). The CDR3, as DNA: TGTGCCAGTAGTATCCTCGGGGGGTCCGCGAGGGAGCAGTTCTTC. Protein sequence: CASSILGGSAREQFF.

The chain recombines TRBV5-5 with TRBJ2-1; the match to TRBD2 covers 10 bases. Trimming took 1 base from V and 3 from J; bases not matched to a gene: 4. In germline, CDR1 is SGHKS, CDR2 YYEKEE (reference sequence). The CDR3 runs to 16 residues. CDR3 bases: TGTGCCAGCAGCTTGAGGGCTAGCGGGGGCTACAATGAGCAGTTCTTC. Encoded protein: CASSLRASGGYNEQFF.

The rearrangement joins TRBV5-1 to TRBJ2-7, with D tentatively TRBD2 (6 bases). Germline CDR1 SGHRS, CDR2 YFSETQ. The CDR3 has 14 residues. V lost 0 bases, J lost 3 bases, and 10 bases lay in between. CDR3 coding DNA: TGCGCCAGCAGCTTGGACGGAGGGAACTACGAGCAGTACTTC. The encoded protein is CASSLDGGNYEQYF.

The rearrangement links TRBV2 to TRBJ2-1; D perhaps matches TRBD2 (6 bases). There are 13 residues in the CDR3. Germline-derived CDR1 and CDR2 are SNHLY and FYNNEI. V shed 2 bases and J shed 10 bases, with 12 bases lying between them. The CDR3 reads CASSEILAGEQFF. For the CDR3, the DNA is TGTGCCAGCAGTGAAATCCTGGCGGGAGAGCAGTTCTTC. Filled out from reference TRBV2 and TRBJ2-1, the complete variable domain reads EPEVTQTPSHQVTQMGQEVILRCVPISNHLYFYWYRQILGQKVEFLVSFYNNEISEKSEIFDDQFSVERPDGSNFTLKIRSTKLEDSAMYFCASSEILAGEQFFGPGTRLTVL.

This chain joins TRBV7-2 and TRBJ1-3; no firm D call. Germline CDR1 is SGHTA and CDR2 is FQGNSA. The CDR3 loop spans 17 amino acids. V was shortened by 0 bases and J by 0 bases, with 12 bases between the two germline ends. This CDR3 is CASSLAATTFSGNTIYF. The CDR3 coding sequence is TGTGCCAGCAGCTTAGCTGCGACAACCTTCTCTGGAAACACCATATATTTT. Full variable domain (remainder filled in from reference TRBV7-2 and TRBJ1-3): GAGVSQSPSNKVTEKGKDVELRCDPISGHTALYWYRQSLGQGLEFLIYFQGNSAPDKSGLPSDRFSAERTGGSVSTLTIQRTQQEDSAVYLCASSLAATTFSGNTIYFGEGSWLTVV.

This chain uses TRBV18 with TRBJ2-1; 11 nucleotides agree with TRBD1. Germline loops: CDR1 KGHSH, CDR2 LQKENI. Trimming removed 4 bases from V and 1 base from J; junction bases left unmatched: 6. The CDR3 consists of 17 residues. This CDR3 reads CASSQTGTGGSYNEQFF. The CDR3, as DNA: TGTGCCAGCTCACAGACCGGGACAGGGGGGTCCTACAATGAGCAGTTCTTC.

The V call is TRBV4-1, the J call TRBJ1-5; perhaps TRBD1 as D (6 bases). This CDR3 is built from 15 residues. V lost 4 bases and J 1 base, leaving 11 bases between the germline ends. Germline V gives CDR1 MGHRA, CDR2 YSYEKL. The CDR3 DNA is TGCGCCAGCAGCCCAGGGGTGGGAAGCAATCAGCCCCAGCATTTT. It encodes CASSPGVGSNQPQHF.

The chain employs TRBV30 and TRBJ2-5; D gene uncertain. Germline V gene sequence: CDR1 GTSNPN, CDR2 SVGIG (reference sequence). Trimming took off 3 bases at V and 4 bases at J, with 15 bases between the two ends. CDR3 length equals 14 residues. The CDR3 is CAWSAPSFSETQYF. The DNA for the CDR3 is TGTGCCTGGAGCGCCCCTAGTTTTTCAGAGACCCAGTACTTC.

The chain uses TRBV28 and TRBJ2-3, with D possibly matching TRBD2 (6 bases). Germline CDR1 is MDHEN and CDR2 is SYDVKM. Deletions cut 6 bases from V and 7 bases from J, with 20 bases between. This CDR3 contains 15 residues. The CDR3 reads CASSLPGLRPNTQYF. The DNA of the CDR3 is TGTGCCAGCAGCCTACCGGGACTCAGACCCAATACGCAGTATTTT.

This chain joins TRBV27 and TRBJ2-1, with D hard to call. Deletions cut 4 bases from V and 0 bases from J, with 10 bases between. This CDR3 is built from 15 residues. Germline V gene lookup returns CDR1 MNHEY and CDR2 SMNVEV (reference sequence). The CDR3 nucleotides are TGTGCCAGCAGTTATAGCAGCGACTCCTACAATGAGCAGTTCTTC. It specifies CASSYSSDSYNEQFF.

The rearrangement uses TRBV15 and TRBJ2-2, with TRBD2 identical over 8 bases. The CDR3 sequence is 20 residues long. Unmatched junction bases numbered 16, after V lost 1 base and J lost 3 bases. In germline, CDR1 is LNHNV, CDR2 YYDKDF (reference sequence). The CDR3 reads CATSRAGGARGMDYTGELFF. CDR3 nucleotide sequence: TGTGCCACCAGCAGAGCGGGGGGGGCCAGGGGCATGGATTACACCGGGGAGCTGTTTTTT.

The chain uses TRBV10-1 and TRBJ2-1, with 8 positions matching TRBD2. This CDR3 comprises 14 residues. Germline V gives CDR1 WNHNN, CDR2 SYGVQD (reference sequence). The V and J ends lost 5 bases and 7 bases, in that order; junction bases with no gene match: 7. The CDR3 DNA sequence: TGCGCCAGCAGTCGACGGGGGGGAAATAATGAGCAGTTCTTC. Translating it yields CASSRRGGNNEQFF.

The chain uses TRBV28 and TRBJ2-7; 9 bases line up with TRBD1. There are 15 residues in the CDR3. Germline values: CDR1 MDHEN, CDR2 SYDVKM. J lost 3 bases, V lost 5 bases, and 8 bases had no gene match. DNA of the CDR3: TGTGCCAGCAGTCGAACAGGGGGCGCCGGCTACGAGCAGTACTTC. Translated, it gives CASSRTGGAGYEQYF.